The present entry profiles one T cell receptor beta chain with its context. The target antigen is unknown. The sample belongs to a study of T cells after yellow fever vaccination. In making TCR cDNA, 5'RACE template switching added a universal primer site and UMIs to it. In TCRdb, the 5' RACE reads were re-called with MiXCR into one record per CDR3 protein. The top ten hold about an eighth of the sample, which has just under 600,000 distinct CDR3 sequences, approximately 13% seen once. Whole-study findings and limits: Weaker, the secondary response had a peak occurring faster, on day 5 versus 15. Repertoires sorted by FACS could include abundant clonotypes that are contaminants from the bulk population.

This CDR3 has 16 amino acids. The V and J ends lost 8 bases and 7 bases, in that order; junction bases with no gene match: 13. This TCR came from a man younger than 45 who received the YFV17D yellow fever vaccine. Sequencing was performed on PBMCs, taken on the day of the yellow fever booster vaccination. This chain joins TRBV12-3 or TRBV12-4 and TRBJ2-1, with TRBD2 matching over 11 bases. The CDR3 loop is CASQPASGRNGNEQFF. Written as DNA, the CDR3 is TGTGCCAGCCAGCCGGCTAGCGGGAGGAACGGGAATGAGCAGTTCTTC.